Shown below are 25 T cell receptor beta chains from a single sample sequenced in a study of blood T cell repertoires in COVID-19. Assay: immunoSEQ multiplex PCR; the TCRdb copy retains only in-frame clones and omits some. The repertoire has roughly 170,000 clones, roughly 83% of them found once; the top ten carry approximately 4%. The sequencing input was PBMCs or T cells enriched from blood (not recorded which). These receptor sequences come from a woman between 45 and 65 years old who had recovered from COVID-19.

The chain recombines TRBV19 with TRBJ2-2, with D unclear. With 6 bases removed from V and 1 base from J, the gap between germline ends came to 15 bases. Germline V gene sequence: CDR1 LNHDA, CDR2 SQIVND (reference sequence). CDR3 size: 16 residues. Written as DNA, the CDR3 is TGTGCCAGTAGACACACAGCTCTCTTGAACACCGGGGAGCTGTTTTTT. It codes for CASRHTALLNTGELFF.

Comments on this clone: This may be a read error, as it is one base from a much larger clone. Other DNA sequences in this sample translate to the same CDR3. This chain connects TRBV19 to TRBJ1-5, with TRBD1 identical over 8 bases. Germline assignment: CDR1 LNHDA and CDR2 SQIVND (reference sequence). V lost 6 bases and J lost 2; bases outside the gene matches: 6. This CDR3 has 15 amino acids. CDR3 nucleotide sequence: TGTGCCAGTAGCCCCTGGGGACAGGGCAATCAGCCCCAGCATTTT. Its translation: CASSPWGQGNQPQHF. Filled out from reference TRBV19 and TRBJ1-5, the complete variable domain reads DGGITQSPKYLFRKEGQNVTLSCEQNLNHDAMYWYRQDPGQGLRLIYYSQIVNDFQKGDIAEGYSVSREKKESFPLTVTSAQKNPTAFYLCASSPWGQGNQPQHFGDGTRLSIL.

A few counts support this clone. The CDR3 loop is CASSPRGTIILTEAFF. Written as DNA, the CDR3 is TGTGCCAGTAGTCCCAGGGGGACCATTATACTCACTGAAGCTTTCTTT. The chain employs TRBV19 and TRBJ1-1; 7 bases line up with TRBD1. The ends lost 5 bases at V and 4 bases at J; junction bases unmatched: 13. The CDR3 totals 16 residues. Germline V gene data show CDR1 as LNHDA and CDR2 as SQIVND (reference sequence).

The chain couples TRBV18 to TRBJ1-1; weak D call: TRBD1 (6 bases). Germline CDR1 is KGHSH and CDR2 is LQKENI. The CDR3 has 14 residues. Trimming removed 4 bases at V and 0 bases at J, with 9 bases between. The CDR3 protein is CASSRGPVNTEAFF. CDR3 nucleotide sequence: TGTGCCAGCTCACGGGGGCCGGTGAACACTGAAGCTTTCTTT.

The rearrangement uses TRBV7-9 and TRBJ2-5; TRBD1 is a possible D gene (6 bases). Trimming took off 5 bases at V and 0 bases at J, with 19 bases between the two ends. The CDR3 runs 17 residues. Germline values: CDR1 SEHNR, CDR2 FQNEAQ (reference sequence). The CDR3 DNA reads as TGTGCCAGCAGCCAAGGGGGACATAGTCAATACCAAGAGACCCAGTACTTC. This encodes CASSQGGHSQYQETQYF.

The V and J genes are TRBV3-1 (or the pseudogene TRBV3-2) and TRBJ2-4; TRBD2 matches 9 bases. CDR3 size: 15 residues. Germline CDR1 reads LGHDT; CDR2 reads YNNKEL (reference sequence). V dropped 6 bases and J dropped 3; count of bases not matched to a gene: 6. The CDR3 DNA is TGTGCCAGCAGAGGCGGGGGGGCGAGCAAAAACATTCAGTACTTC. The encoded protein is CASRGGGASKNIQYF.

The chain combines TRBV19 with TRBJ1-3, with no clear D. CDR3 size: 15 residues. V shed 9 bases and J shed 2 bases, with 17 bases lying between them. Germline V CDR1 and CDR2: LNHDA, SQIVND (reference sequence). The CDR3 spells CASKPRGEPGNTIYF. DNA of the CDR3: TGTGCCAGCAAGCCGCGCGGGGAGCCTGGAAACACCATATATTTT.

The V gene is TRBV28, the J gene TRBJ1-1; D perhaps matches TRBD1 (6 bases). V lost 4 bases, J lost 7 bases, and 19 bases lay in between. Germline V gene data show CDR1 as MDHEN and CDR2 as SYDVKM. CDR3 length: 15 amino acids. The CDR3 DNA follows: TGTGCCAGCAGTTCAGAGGGAACAGGGTGGGGTGAAGCTTTCTTT. It specifies CASSSEGTGWGEAFF.

DNA for the CDR3: TGTGCCAGCAGTGACAGGGGTCGCGGGACTGAAGCTTTCTTT. As protein: CASSDRGRGTEAFF. The chain employs TRBV6-1 and TRBJ1-1; the D gene is possibly TRBD1 (6 bases). V was shortened by 3 bases and J by 5 bases, with 13 bases between the two germline ends. The CDR3 sequence is 14 residues long. Germline assignment: CDR1 MNHNS and CDR2 SASEGT.

This clone was detected once. The chain carries TRBV25-1 and TRBJ1-2; D remains ambiguous. CDR3 length: 14 residues. Germline loops: CDR1 MGHDK, CDR2 SYGVNS. With 4 bases removed from V and 6 bases from J, the gap between germline ends came to 15 bases. The CDR3 coding sequence is TGTGCCAGCAGTGCACTTGCCACAGTGGATGGCTACACCTTC. Amino acid sequence: CASSALATVDGYTF.

This chain links TRBV20-1 with TRBJ2-1, with TRBD2 identical over 8 bases. CDR3 length equals 16 residues. The V gene end was trimmed by 3 bases and the J gene end by 8 bases; junction bases not matched to a gene: 15. Germline V gene data show CDR1 as DFQATT and CDR2 as SNEGSKA (reference sequence). This CDR3 reads CSASPFSGISRDEQFF. CDR3 coding DNA: TGCAGTGCTAGTCCATTTAGCGGGATCTCTCGGGATGAGCAGTTCTTC.

V and J are TRBV5-1 and TRBJ2-3; TRBD2 is a possible D gene (6 bases). The CDR3 has 15 residues. The germline gives CDR1 SGHRS, CDR2 YFSETQ. Between the trimmed V and J ends, which lost 0 bases and 2 bases, there was a span of 10 bases. CDR3 residues: CASSLGGLFTDTQYF. DNA for the CDR3: TGCGCCAGCAGCTTGGGCGGACTATTCACAGATACGCAGTATTTT.

The chain links TRBV14 to TRBJ2-1; 7 bases are shared with TRBD1. The germline gives CDR1 SGHDN, CDR2 FVKESK. This CDR3 is built from 15 residues. Trimming took 4 bases from V and 11 from J; bases not matched to a gene: 14. CDR3 DNA sequence: TGTGCCAGCAGCCGATCCTCAGCCGGGACAGTTAAGCAGTTCTTC. Its translation: CASSRSSAGTVKQFF.

This chain joins TRBV7-2 and TRBJ2-3; 7 nucleotides agree with TRBD2. Germline V gene sequence: CDR1 SGHTA, CDR2 FQGNSA. J gave up 2 bases and V 3 bases, and 14 bases lay outside the gene matches. The CDR3 sequence is 18 residues long. The CDR3 here is CASSFRTSGRFSTDTQYF. The CDR3 DNA sequence: TGTGCCAGCAGCTTTAGGACTTCCGGGAGGTTCTCCACAGATACGCAGTATTTT. The whole variable domain, remainder taken from reference TRBV7-2 and TRBJ2-3, is GAGVSQSPSNKVTEKGKDVELRCDPISGHTALYWYRQSLGQGLEFLIYFQGNSAPDKSGLPSDRFSAERTGGSVSTLTIQRTQQEDSAVYLCASSFRTSGRFSTDTQYFGPGTRLTVL.

V usage is TRBV18 and J usage is TRBJ1-4, with D unresolved. Germline V gene sequence: CDR1 KGHSH, CDR2 LQKENI. The CDR3 runs to 15 residues. V shed 2 bases and J shed 3 bases, with 10 bases lying between them. The CDR3 bases are TGTGCCAGCTCACCAGAGGGATCGGCTAATGAAAAACTGTTTTTT. It yields the protein CASSPEGSANEKLFF. The whole variable domain, filled in from reference TRBV18 and TRBJ1-4, reads NAGVMQNPRHLVRRRGQEARLRCSPMKGHSHVYWYRQLPEEGLKFMVYLQKENIIDESGMPKERFSAEFPKEGPSILRIQQVVRGDSAAYFCASSPEGSANEKLFFGSGTQLSVL.

A single count supports this clone. CDR3: CASSPLARGKGSGEETQYF. As DNA, the CDR3 is TGCGCCAGCAGTCCGCTCGCCAGGGGAAAGGGAAGCGGAGAAGAGACCCAGTACTTC. V and J are TRBV5-1 and TRBJ2-5, with a tentative D call TRBD1 (6 bases). V lost 5 bases and J lost 3, with 29 bases in between. The CDR3 is 19 amino acids. The germline V gene encodes CDR1 SGHRS and CDR2 YFSETQ.

The chain recombines TRBV28 with TRBJ1-2; 8 bases agree with TRBD1. J gave up 1 base and V 4 bases, and 8 bases lay outside the gene matches. Germline values: CDR1 MDHEN, CDR2 SYDVKM. There are 16 residues in the CDR3. CDR3 sequence (DNA): TGTGCCAGCAGTTCTCGTTGGACAGGGCTTAACTATGGCTACACCTTC. This encodes CASSSRWTGLNYGYTF.

V gene TRBV5-1 combines with J gene TRBJ2-7, with D possibly TRBD2 on 5 matching bases. The germline V gene has CDR1 SGHRS and CDR2 YFSETQ. The length of the CDR3 is 16 residues. V was cut by 0 bases and J by 5 bases, with 18 bases left in between. The CDR3 DNA is TGCGCCAGCAGCTTGGGGGTTTCAGAGGGTATCAACGAGCAGTACGTC. Protein product: CASSLGVSEGINEQYV.

At least ten counts were recorded for this clone. The rearrangement links TRBV5-1 to TRBJ1-1; D uncertain. V lost 4 bases to trimming and J lost 0 bases, with 19 bases between them. Germline V gene data show CDR1 as SGHRS and CDR2 as YFSETQ. The CDR3 loop spans 17 amino acids. In nucleotides, the CDR3 is TGCGCCAGCAGCAATCGGGCCGACCGGACTTTGAACACTGAAGCTTTCTTT. This gives the protein CASSNRADRTLNTEAFF. Full variable domain (outside the CDR3, taken from reference TRBV5-1 and TRBJ1-1): KAGVTQTPRYLIKTRGQQVTLSCSPISGHRSVSWYQQTPGQGLQFLFEYFSETQRNKGNFPGRFSGRQFSNSRSEMNVSTLELGDSALYLCASSNRADRTLNTEAFFGQGTRLTVV.

This clone was counted a single time. This chain connects TRBV5-1 to TRBJ1-1, with TRBD1 identical over 8 bases. J gave up 12 bases and V 2 bases, and 15 bases lay outside the gene matches. The germline gives CDR1 SGHRS, CDR2 YFSETQ. The CDR3 sequence is 15 residues long. As DNA, the CDR3 is TGCGCCAGCAGCTTTATCCAGGGGGCTGGGTTTAGGACTTTCTTT. Its protein product is CASSFIQGAGFRTFF.

This clone was detected only once. The CDR3 loop is CATSRVVGGRRTDTQYF. As DNA, the CDR3 is TGTGCCACCAGCAGAGTCGTCGGGGGTAGGCGCACAGATACGCAGTATTTT. V is TRBV15 and J is TRBJ2-3, with a weak D call TRBD2 (6 bases). This CDR3 has 17 residues. The germline gives CDR1 LNHNV, CDR2 YYDKDF (reference sequence). V was pared by 1 base and J by 1 base, with 15 bases between.

This chain joins TRBV7-2 and TRBJ1-6; no clear D. V dropped 7 bases and J dropped 4 bases, with 14 bases sitting between them. The germline V gene encodes CDR1 SGHTA and CDR2 FQGNSA. The CDR3 is 15 residues long. DNA of the CDR3: TGTGCCAGCAATGTAGCTTTCCTATATAATTCACCCCTCCACTTT. It is translated as CASNVAFLYNSPLHF. The whole variable domain, filled in from reference TRBV7-2 and TRBJ1-6, reads GAGVSQSPSNKVTEKGKDVELRCDPISGHTALYWYRQSLGQGLEFLIYFQGNSAPDKSGLPSDRFSAERTGGSVSTLTIQRTQQEDSAVYLCASNVAFLYNSPLHFGNGTRLTVT.

The V call is TRBV28, the J call TRBJ2-3; D possibly corresponds to TRBD2 (5 bases). CDR1 MDHEN and CDR2 SYDVKM come from the germline V gene. Trimming took 3 bases from V and 2 from J, leaving 12 bases between them. The CDR3 totals 15 residues. CDR3 loop: CASSFRTGYTDTQYF. CDR3 DNA: TGTGCCAGCAGTTTCCGGACGGGGTACACAGATACGCAGTATTTT.

The chain employs TRBV19 and TRBJ1-5; TRBD1 aligns across 11 bases. The CDR3 covers 15 residues. V gave up 6 bases and J gave up 4 bases; unmatched junction bases: 5. The germline V gene encodes CDR1 LNHDA and CDR2 SQIVND (reference sequence). DNA for the CDR3: TGTGCCAGTAGGACCGGGACAGGGGGAAATCAGCCCCAGCATTTT. Its protein is CASRTGTGGNQPQHF.

V gene TRBV19 combines with J gene TRBJ1-2; 12 bases align to TRBD1. V shed 4 bases and J 4 bases; nucleotides not matched to a gene: 10. CDR3 size: 17 residues. Germline CDR1 reads LNHDA; CDR2 reads SQIVND (reference sequence). CDR3 loop: CASSTGTGGALVYGYTF. CDR3 nucleotides: TGTGCCAGTAGTACGGGGACAGGGGGCGCGTTGGTCTATGGCTACACCTTC. The full variable domain, with the rest looked up from reference TRBV19 and TRBJ1-2, is DGGITQSPKYLFRKEGQNVTLSCEQNLNHDAMYWYRQDPGQGLRLIYYSQIVNDFQKGDIAEGYSVSREKKESFPLTVTSAQKNPTAFYLCASSTGTGGALVYGYTFGSGTRLTVV.